This entry lists 31 T cell receptor beta chains sequenced from one sample in a study of blood T cell repertoires in COVID-19. Clones were read by immunoSEQ multiplex PCR, and TCRdb kept only the in-frame ones, dropping some. The data hold more than 90,000 clones, with over 80% observed a single time. Source material: peripheral blood. Receptors originate from a man aged 45-60 years with acute or convalescent COVID-19.

The chain recombines TRBV28 with TRBJ1-4; 8 bases map to TRBD1. The CDR3 sequence is 14 residues long. Germline V gene sequence: CDR1 MDHEN, CDR2 SYDVKM. The J segment lost 7 bases and the V segment lost 4 bases, leaving 5 bases of the junction unmatched. This chain's CDR3 is CASSSGGLGEKLFF. For the CDR3, the DNA is TGTGCCAGCAGTTCAGGGGGCTTGGGTGAAAAACTGTTTTTT.

In its sample, this clone was seen once. The CDR3 coding sequence is TGTGCCAGCACCCCAGACAGGGTTCTCTCTGGAAACACCATATATTTT. As protein: CASTPDRVLSGNTIYF. The chain employs TRBV6-6 and TRBJ1-3, with 7 nucleotides matching TRBD1. Trimming cost V 7 bases and J 0 bases; bases outside gene matches: 9. The CDR3 has 16 residues. Germline V gene data show CDR1 as MNHNY and CDR2 as SVGAGI (reference sequence).

This chain uses TRBV12-3 or TRBV12-4 with TRBJ1-4, with D unclear. CDR3 length: 12 residues. V lost 5 bases to trimming and J lost 6 bases, with 7 bases between them. In DNA, the CDR3 is TGTGCCAGCAGTGACACTCATGAAAAACTGTTTTTT. As protein: CASSDTHEKLFF.

This chain uses TRBV7-7 with TRBJ2-1, with 12 bases identical to TRBD2. CDR3 length: 15 amino acids. V dropped 5 bases and J dropped 6; count of bases not matched to a gene: 5. Germline lookup yields CDR1 SSHAT and CDR2 FNYEAQ (reference sequence). CDR3 in DNA: TGTGCCAGCAGCCCGGGACTAGCGGGCGTCAATGAGCAGTTCTTC. This encodes CASSPGLAGVNEQFF.

In its sample, this clone was seen once. The chain carries TRBV5-1 and TRBJ2-7; D ambiguous. Trimming removed 6 bases at V and 3 bases at J, with 13 bases between. Germline lookup yields CDR1 SGHRS and CDR2 YFSETQ. The CDR3 loop spans 13 amino acids. For the CDR3, the DNA is TGCGCCAGCAACAGTGCCAGATTCTACGAGCAGTACTTC. Amino acid sequence: CASNSARFYEQYF.

CDR3 bases: TGTGCCAGTAGTCCCTACAGCAGGGGGCTCGAAGCTTTCTTT. Translation: CASSPYSRGLEAFF. V and J are TRBV19 and TRBJ1-1; the match to TRBD1 covers 8 bases. CDR1 and CDR2 (germline): LNHDA, SQIVND (reference sequence). J lost 8 bases, V lost 5 bases, and 10 bases had no gene match. The CDR3 contains 14 residues.

The chain has TRBV3-1 (or the pseudogene TRBV3-2) and TRBJ1-1; D might be TRBD1 (6 bases). Per the germline V gene, CDR1 is LGHDT and CDR2 is YNNKEL (reference sequence). Trimming left V 1 base short and J 10 bases short, with 19 bases between. This CDR3 comprises 15 residues. The CDR3: CASSQGKGVAGGAFF. CDR3 sequence (DNA): TGTGCCAGCAGCCAAGGGAAGGGGGTAGCAGGAGGAGCTTTCTTT.

The chain is built from TRBV21-1 and TRBJ1-2; TRBD1 is taken as the D call from the table, unchecked against the DNA. TRBV21-1 is a documented pseudogene. The CDR3 covers 16 residues. CDR3 in DNA: TGTGCCAGCAGCAAAGAAGTGATGACAGGGGGCGATGGCTACACCTTC. Translation gives CASSKEVMTGGDGYTF.

The chain couples TRBV11-3 to TRBJ2-5, with TRBD1 matching 8 bases. The CDR3 runs to 16 residues. V lost 2 bases, J lost 5 bases, and 10 bases stayed unmatched. CDR1 is SGHNT and CDR2 is YENEEA in the germline V gene. DNA for the CDR3: TGTGCCAGCAGCTTACTTACAGGGGGAAGTGCGGAGACCCAGTACTTC. It yields the protein CASSLLTGGSAETQYF.

CDR3 sequence: CASSLQGLSSGANVLTF. The CDR3 bases are TGCGCCAGCAGCTTACAGGGGTTAAGCTCTGGGGCCAACGTCCTGACTTTC. The V gene is TRBV5-1, the J gene TRBJ2-6; TRBD1 matches at 7 bases. The junction had 5 bases not matched to a gene; V was cut back by 2 bases and J by 0 bases. The CDR3 sequence is 17 residues long. CDR1 SGHRS and CDR2 YFSETQ come from the germline V gene.

V gene TRBV10-1 combines with J gene TRBJ1-2; D may be TRBD1 (5 bases). The CDR3 consists of 11 residues. V dropped 8 bases and J dropped 3 bases, with 7 bases sitting between them. Germline CDR1 and CDR2: WNHNN and SYGVQD (reference sequence). Written as DNA, the CDR3 is TGCGCCAGCGGAGGGGACTATGGCTACACCTTC. Translating it yields CASGGDYGYTF.

This chain connects TRBV6-1 to TRBJ1-2; TRBD1 aligns across 7 bases. The CDR3 spans 13 residues. CDR1 MNHNS and CDR2 SASEGT come from the germline V gene. Trimming removed 3 bases from V and 4 bases from J; junction bases left unmatched: 2. The CDR3 bases are TGTGCCAGCAGTGACACAGGGGTCTATGGCTACACCTTC. Amino acid sequence: CASSDTGVYGYTF.

V and J are TRBV14 and TRBJ1-2, with 9 nucleotides matching TRBD1. Germline loops: CDR1 SGHDN, CDR2 FVKESK. The trim removed 4 bases at V and 6 bases at J, leaving 9 bases unmatched. The CDR3 consists of 15 residues. Written as DNA, the CDR3 is TGTGCCAGCAGCCGGGGACAGGGTGAACGGGATGGCTACACCTTC. It codes for CASSRGQGERDGYTF.

This clone was detected only once. The chain joins TRBV5-1 to TRBJ2-5; D possibly corresponds to TRBD2 (5 bases). V was pared by 4 bases and J by 5 bases, with 9 bases between. The CDR3 spans 12 residues. CDR1 SGHRS and CDR2 YFSETQ come from the germline V gene. The CDR3 here is CASSRDRETQYF. The CDR3 DNA reads as TGCGCCAGCAGCCGGGATAGGGAGACCCAGTACTTC.

This chain uses TRBV28 with TRBJ1-2; TRBD1 agrees at 11 bases. Per the germline V gene, CDR1 is MDHEN and CDR2 is SYDVKM. The CDR3 covers 17 residues. J lost 0 bases, V lost 5 bases, and 8 bases had no gene match. As DNA, the CDR3 is TGTGCCAGCAGTATCGGAGGACAGGGGGCTCCTAACTATGGCTACACCTTC. Its translation is CASSIGGQGAPNYGYTF.

The genes are TRBV5-1 and TRBJ2-2; D remains unclear. Germline V gene lookup returns CDR1 SGHRS and CDR2 YFSETQ. The CDR3 is made up of 15 amino acids. With 2 bases removed from V and 4 bases from J, the gap between germline ends came to 12 bases. The CDR3 loop reads CASSFGERSTGELFF. The CDR3, as DNA: TGCGCCAGCAGCTTCGGAGAAAGAAGCACCGGGGAGCTGTTTTTT.

The rearrangement joins TRBV12-5 to TRBJ1-5; D gene unclear. In germline, CDR1 is LGHNT, CDR2 FRNRAP. The V end was cut by 7 bases, the J end by 0 bases, with 19 bases between. The CDR3 totals 17 residues. DNA of the CDR3: TGTGCTAGTGCCATAAGAGATTCGGGGTTTAGCAATCAGCCCCAGCATTTT. Translating gives CASAIRDSGFSNQPQHF. The full variable domain, in which reference TRBV12-5 and TRBJ1-5 provide the parts outside the CDR3, is DARVTQTPRHKVTEMGQEVTMRCQPILGHNTVFWYRQTMMQGLELLAYFRNRAPLDDSGMPKDRFSAEMPDATLATLKIQPSEPRDSAVYFCASAIRDSGFSNQPQHFGDGTRLSIL.

The chain joins TRBV24-1 to TRBJ1-5; D not resolved. Per the germline V gene, CDR1 is KGHDR and CDR2 is SFDVKD. The ends were cut back, 9 bases at V and 6 bases at J, with 11 bases in the middle. CDR3 size: 12 residues. The CDR3 DNA reads TGTGCCACCCCGAATGAGGGTCAGCCCCAGCATTTT. Translating gives CATPNEGQPQHF.

The rearrangement joins TRBV11-2 to TRBJ1-1; possibly TRBD1 for D (5 bases). CDR1 is SGHAT and CDR2 is FQNNGV in the germline V gene. The CDR3 spans 14 residues. Between the trimmed V and J ends, which lost 5 bases and 0 bases, there was a span of 10 bases. CDR3 in DNA: TGTGCCAGCAGCCCCCAGGGAATGAACACTGAAGCTTTCTTT. Its translation: CASSPQGMNTEAFF.

The J gene is TRBJ1-1, the V gene TRBV7-6; 10 bases line up with TRBD1. J gave up 4 bases and V 6 bases, and 5 bases lay outside the gene matches. Germline V gene lookup returns CDR1 SGHVS and CDR2 FNYEAQ. The length of the CDR3 is 14 residues. The CDR3 sequence is CASSLGQGTTEAFF. The CDR3 bases are TGTGCCAGCAGTTTGGGACAGGGGACCACTGAAGCTTTCTTT.

Only one count was recorded for this clone. The gene calls are TRBV7-2 and TRBJ1-5; D not certain. Per the germline V gene, CDR1 is SGHTA and CDR2 is FQGNSA. Trimming took 4 bases from V and 0 from J, leaving 10 bases between them. The CDR3 runs 15 residues. The CDR3 is CASSSTVISNQPQHF. Here the CDR3 DNA reads TGTGCCAGCAGCTCCACGGTGATTAGCAATCAGCCCCAGCATTTT.

The V gene is TRBV2, the J gene TRBJ1-1, with D possibly TRBD1 on 5 matching bases. The CDR3 totals 14 residues. Germline CDR1 is SNHLY and CDR2 is FYNNEI. V was clipped by 6 bases and J by 0 bases, with 11 bases between them. Written as DNA, the CDR3 is TGTGCCAGCAGATTTACAGGAATGAACACTGAAGCTTTCTTT. It translates to CASRFTGMNTEAFF. The full variable domain, in which reference TRBV2 and TRBJ1-1 provide the parts outside the CDR3, is EPEVTQTPSHQVTQMGQEVILRCVPISNHLYFYWYRQILGQKVEFLVSFYNNEISEKSEIFDDQFSVERPDGSNFTLKIRSTKLEDSAMYFCASRFTGMNTEAFFGQGTRLTVV.

J is TRBJ2-6 and V is TRBV27; 11 positions match TRBD1. There are 17 residues in the CDR3. V trimming: 5 bases; J trimming: 4 bases; junction bases outside the gene matches: 7. Germline CDR1 is MNHEY and CDR2 is SMNVEV (reference sequence). CDR3 in DNA: TGTGCCAGCAGTCCAGGACAGGGGGCTTCCGGGGCCAACGTCCTGACTTTC. This gives the protein CASSPGQGASGANVLTF.

Here the CDR3 reads CASSLTRGLRANNEKLFF. DNA for the CDR3: TGTGCCAGCAGCCTCACGCGAGGGTTACGGGCGAATAATGAAAAACTGTTTTTT. The V gene is TRBV5-4, the J gene TRBJ1-4; D gene unclear. This CDR3 contains 18 residues. V was shortened by 4 bases and J by 4 bases, with 23 bases between the two germline ends. Germline-derived CDR1 and CDR2 are SGHNT and YYREEE (reference sequence).

V gene TRBV18 combines with J gene TRBJ2-1; D is perhaps TRBD2 (7 bases). Germline V gene sequence: CDR1 KGHSH, CDR2 LQKENI. The CDR3 sequence is 17 residues long. The ends were cut back, 2 bases at V and 6 bases at J, with 20 bases in the middle. This CDR3 reads CASSPRLAGATLNEQFF. The CDR3 DNA is TGTGCCAGCTCACCAAGGCTCGCGGGGGCGACCCTCAATGAGCAGTTCTTC.

The chain joins TRBV6-6 to TRBJ2-5; D not certain. Trimming stripped 6 bases from V and 3 bases from J, with 5 bases between. In germline, CDR1 is MNHNY, CDR2 SVGAGI (reference sequence). This CDR3 region has 11 residues. CDR3 coding DNA: TGTGCCAGCAGCCCAAAAGAGACCCAGTACTTC. Translation: CASSPKETQYF.

This clone was picked up one time. The rearrangement links TRBV27 to TRBJ2-2, with TRBD2 identical over 10 bases. The CDR3 totals 17 residues. Germline lookup yields CDR1 MNHEY and CDR2 SMNVEV (reference sequence). Germline trimming cut 5 bases from V and 4 bases from J; bases unmatched to any gene: 10. CDR3 protein: CASSPTERGGLTGELFF. DNA of the CDR3: TGTGCCAGCAGTCCCACGGAGCGGGGGGGCCTCACCGGGGAGCTGTTTTTT.

The chain joins TRBV11-3 to TRBJ2-5, with 8 bases that match TRBD2. With V trimmed by 2 bases and J by 0 bases, 8 bases remained unmatched. Germline loops: CDR1 SGHNT, CDR2 YENEEA. The CDR3 sequence is 17 residues long. CDR3 sequence: CASSLKARGAYQETQYF. The DNA of the CDR3 is TGTGCCAGCAGCTTAAAGGCGCGGGGGGCCTACCAAGAGACCCAGTACTTC.

The chain links TRBV27 to TRBJ2-7; TRBD1 is a possible D gene (6 bases). The CDR3 sequence is 14 residues long. V lost 6 bases and J 2 bases, leaving 14 bases between the germline ends. Germline V gene sequence: CDR1 MNHEY, CDR2 SMNVEV (reference sequence). In DNA form, the CDR3 reads TGTGCCAGCAGCCGAACGCGGACAGCCTACGAGCAGTACTTC. This translates into CASSRTRTAYEQYF.

This clone was observed a handful of times. The V call is TRBV6-1, the J call TRBJ1-2; a possible D gene is TRBD1 (5 bases). The CDR3 is 14 amino acids. CDR1 MNHNS and CDR2 SASEGT come from the germline V gene. The V end lost 1 base, the J end lost 1 base, and 7 bases lay between the germline ends. In DNA form, the CDR3 reads TGTGCCAGCAGTGAAGGCGACAGTAACTATGGCTACACCTTC. Translating gives CASSEGDSNYGYTF.

V and J are TRBV28 and TRBJ1-5, with 7 positions matching TRBD1. Germline values: CDR1 MDHEN, CDR2 SYDVKM. This CDR3 contains 16 residues. J lost 2 bases, V lost 6 bases, and 10 bases had no gene match. The CDR3 bases are TGTGCCAGCAGGCCCCACAGGGGATCAGGCAATCAGCCCCAGCATTTT. It translates to CASRPHRGSGNQPQHF. Variable domain in full (rest from reference TRBV28 and TRBJ1-5): DVKVTQSSRYLVKRTGEKVFLECVQDMDHENMFWYRQDPGLGLRLIYFSYDVKMKEKGDIPEGYSVSREKKERFSLILESASTNQTSMYLCASRPHRGSGNQPQHFGDGTRLSIL.